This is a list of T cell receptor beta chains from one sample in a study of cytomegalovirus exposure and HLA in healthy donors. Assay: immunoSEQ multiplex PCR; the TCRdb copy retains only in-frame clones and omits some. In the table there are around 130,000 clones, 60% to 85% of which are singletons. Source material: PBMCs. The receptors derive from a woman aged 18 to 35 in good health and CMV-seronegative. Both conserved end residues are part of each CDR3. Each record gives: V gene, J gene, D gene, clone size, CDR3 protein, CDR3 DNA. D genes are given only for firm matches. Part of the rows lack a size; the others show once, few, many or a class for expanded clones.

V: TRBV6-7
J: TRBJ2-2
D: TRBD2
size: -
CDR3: CASSYSRLGLANTGELFF
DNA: TGTGCCAGCAGTTACTCAAGATTGGGACTAGCGAACACCGGGGAGCTGTTTTTT

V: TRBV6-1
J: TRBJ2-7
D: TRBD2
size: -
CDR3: CASGRLAGSYEQYF
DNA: TGTGCCAGCGGAAGACTAGCGGGCTCCTACGAGCAGTACTTC

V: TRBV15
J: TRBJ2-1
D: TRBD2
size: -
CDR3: CATSKLAGESNEQFF
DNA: TGTGCCACCAGCAAACTAGCGGGAGAGTCCAATGAGCAGTTCTTC

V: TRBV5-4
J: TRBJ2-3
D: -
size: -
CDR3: CASSLRVLGLNLNTDTQYF
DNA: TGTGCCAGCAGCTTGAGGGTTCTAGGACTAAATCTAAACACAGATACGCAGTATTTT

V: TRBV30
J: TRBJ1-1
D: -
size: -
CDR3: CAWTTGRAGAAEAFF
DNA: TGTGCCTGGACCACCGGCCGCGCAGGGGCCGCTGAAGCTTTCTTT

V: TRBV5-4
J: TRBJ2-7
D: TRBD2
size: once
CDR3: CASSSGTSGISNHEQYF
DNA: TGTGCCAGCAGCTCTGGGACTAGCGGCATTTCGAACCACGAGCAGTACTTC

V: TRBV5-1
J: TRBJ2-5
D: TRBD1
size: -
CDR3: CASSLVGGAVQETQYF
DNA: TGCGCCAGCAGCTTGGTAGGGGGCGCGGTCCAAGAGACCCAGTACTTC

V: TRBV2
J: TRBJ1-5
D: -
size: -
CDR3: CASSRGGQPQHF
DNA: TGTGCCAGCAGCAGAGGGGGTCAGCCCCAGCATTTT

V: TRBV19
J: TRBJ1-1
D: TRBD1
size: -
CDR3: CASSRDRETEAFF
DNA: TGTGCCAGTAGTCGCGACAGGGAAACTGAAGCTTTCTTT

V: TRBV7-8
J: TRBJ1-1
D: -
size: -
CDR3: CASSSVQITEAFF
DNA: TGTGCCAGCAGCTCAGTTCAGATCACTGAAGCTTTCTTT

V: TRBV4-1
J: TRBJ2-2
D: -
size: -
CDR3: CASSLYWEDTGELFF
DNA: TGCGCCAGCAGCCTATATTGGGAGGACACCGGGGAGCTGTTTTTT

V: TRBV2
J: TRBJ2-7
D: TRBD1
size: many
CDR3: CASSKNRGPSYEQYF
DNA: TGTGCCAGCAGTAAAAACAGGGGGCCCTCCTACGAGCAGTACTTC

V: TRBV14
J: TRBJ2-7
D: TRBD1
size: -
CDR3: CASSQNRDRDYEQYF
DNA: TGTGCCAGCAGCCAGAACCGGGACAGGGACTACGAGCAGTACTTC

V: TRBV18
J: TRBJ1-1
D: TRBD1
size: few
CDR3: CASSRTGDTEAFF
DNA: TGTGCCAGCTCACGGACAGGGGACACTGAAGCTTTCTTT

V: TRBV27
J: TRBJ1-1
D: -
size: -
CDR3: CASSLSWRVNTEAFF
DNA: TGTGCCAGCAGTTTATCGTGGAGGGTAAACACTGAAGCTTTCTTT

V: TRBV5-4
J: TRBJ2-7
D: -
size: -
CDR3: CASGSGPSYEQYF
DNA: TGTGCCAGTGGTAGCGGACCCTCCTACGAGCAGTACTTC

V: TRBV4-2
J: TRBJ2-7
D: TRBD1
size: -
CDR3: CASSQDMGQGAYEQYF
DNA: TGTGCCAGCAGCCAAGATATGGGACAGGGGGCCTACGAGCAGTACTTC

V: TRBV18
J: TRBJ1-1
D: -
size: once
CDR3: CASSQDMNTEAFF
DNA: TGTGCCAGCTCCCAGGACATGAACACTGAAGCTTTCTTT

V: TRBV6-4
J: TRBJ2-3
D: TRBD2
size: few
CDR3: CASSATSGSRDTQYF
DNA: TGTGCCAGCAGTGCTACTAGCGGGAGTCGGGATACGCAGTATTTT

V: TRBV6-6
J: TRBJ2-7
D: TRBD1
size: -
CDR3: CASSSRGYEQYF
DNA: TGTGCCAGCAGTTCCAGGGGGTACGAGCAGTACTTC

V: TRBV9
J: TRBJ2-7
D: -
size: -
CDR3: CASSVDPGVYEQYF
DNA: TGTGCCAGCAGCGTAGATCCGGGTGTTTACGAGCAGTACTTC

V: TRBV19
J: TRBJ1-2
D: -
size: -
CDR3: CASEGTISGYTF
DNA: TGTGCCAGTGAGGGGACAATCTCGGGCTACACCTTC